One sample yielded the 32 T cell receptor beta chains listed below, sequenced in a study of PD-L1 blockade in urothelial cancer. As for time point: pretreatment peripheral blood. Some clones are missing from TCRdb's copy, which holds only in-frame ones; the method was immunoSEQ multiplex PCR. The table includes approximately 90,000 clones, almost 90% detected once. Source: PBMCs, taken around atezolizumab (anti-PD-L1) treatment. The receptors were gathered from a man in his fifties or sixties with urothelial cancer.

This clone was seen just once. The rearrangement joins TRBV6-5 to TRBJ1-3; 9 bases fit TRBD1. Germline V CDR1 and CDR2: MNHEY, SVGAGI. This CDR3 contains 13 residues. With V trimmed by 0 bases and J by 12 bases, 3 bases remained unmatched. CDR3 protein: CASSYSTGGGIYF. DNA for the CDR3: TGTGCCAGCAGTTACTCCACAGGGGGCGGCATATATTTT.

The rearrangement links TRBV20-1 to TRBJ1-2; TRBD1 matches 7 bases. The germline V gene has CDR1 DFQATT and CDR2 SNEGSKA (reference sequence). V dropped 4 bases and J dropped 10; count of bases not matched to a gene: 6. The length of the CDR3 is 11 residues. In DNA, the CDR3 is TGCAGTGCTACCAGGGGGTCGGACTACACCTTC. Translation gives CSATRGSDYTF.

The count of this clone is one. This chain joins TRBV30 and TRBJ2-3; D is perhaps TRBD2 (6 bases). The CDR3 totals 13 residues. Trimming removed 1 base from V and 1 base from J, with 6 bases in between. Germline CDR1 reads GTSNPN; CDR2 reads SVGIG (reference sequence). CDR3 sequence reads: CAWSAGGTDTQYF. Here the CDR3 DNA reads TGTGCCTGGAGTGCGGGGGGCACAGATACGCAGTATTTT.

The V gene is TRBV5-6, the J gene TRBJ2-5; TRBD2 aligns across 7 bases. CDR3 length equals 14 residues. Germline V gives CDR1 SGHDT, CDR2 YYEEEE. V shed 4 bases and J 7 bases; nucleotides not matched to a gene: 10. Here the CDR3 reads CASSPFSGGGTQYF. The CDR3 DNA reads as TGTGCCAGCAGCCCCTTCTCGGGCGGGGGGACCCAGTACTTC.

V gene TRBV6-1 combines with J gene TRBJ2-7; the match to TRBD2 covers 14 bases. Per germline, CDR1 MNHNS and CDR2 SASEGT. The trim removed 4 bases at V and 0 bases at J, leaving 11 bases unmatched. This CDR3 spans 19 amino acids. The chain's CDR3 is CASSASGGLAGAHSYEQYF. For the CDR3, the DNA is TGTGCCAGCAGTGCCTCCGGGGGACTAGCGGGAGCTCACTCCTACGAGCAGTACTTC.

The chain links TRBV5-1 to TRBJ2-5; D possibly corresponds to TRBD2 (5 bases). Germline loops: CDR1 SGHRS, CDR2 YFSETQ. The CDR3 consists of 12 residues. Trimming took 7 bases from V and 5 from J, leaving 12 bases between them. CDR3 sequence reads: CASSPRGETQYF. As DNA, the CDR3 is TGCGCCAGCTCCCCCCGCGGGGAGACCCAGTACTTC. Combining the CDR3 with reference TRBV5-1 and TRBJ2-5 gives the whole variable domain KAGVTQTPRYLIKTRGQQVTLSCSPISGHRSVSWYQQTPGQGLQFLFEYFSETQRNKGNFPGRFSGRQFSNSRSEMNVSTLELGDSALYLCASSPRGETQYFGPGTRLLVL.

The chain employs TRBV7-2 and TRBJ1-1, with D possibly matching TRBD1 (6 bases). V dropped 5 bases and J dropped 4 bases, with 14 bases sitting between them. Per the germline V gene, CDR1 is SGHTA and CDR2 is FQGNSA. The CDR3 is made up of 14 amino acids. This chain's CDR3 is CASSLIQGTTEAFF. The CDR3 nucleotides read TGTGCCAGCAGCCTCATACAGGGAACCACTGAAGCTTTCTTT.

This chain connects TRBV4-3 to TRBJ1-2, with a weak D call TRBD1 (5 bases). The germline V and J ends were trimmed by 0 bases and 5 bases, with 10 bases remaining between them. CDR1 is LGHNA, CDR2 YSLEER, per germline. The CDR3 spans 14 residues. The CDR3 DNA is TGCGCCAGCAGCCAAGAGGAGGGGCCTTATGGCTACACCTTC. As protein: CASSQEEGPYGYTF.

This chain uses TRBV19 with TRBJ2-5; D call uncertain. The germline CDR1 and CDR2 sequences are LNHDA and SQIVND (reference sequence). The CDR3 is 13 amino acids. V was pared by 5 bases and J by 3 bases, with 10 bases between. The CDR3 here is CASSSAREETQYF. Written as DNA, the CDR3 is TGTGCCAGTAGTTCGGCCCGGGAAGAGACCCAGTACTTC.

This chain joins TRBV7-2 and TRBJ2-3; 8 bases are shared with TRBD1. The CDR3 runs to 15 residues. Germline loops: CDR1 SGHTA, CDR2 FQGNSA. Germline trimming cut 2 bases from V and 2 bases from J; bases unmatched to any gene: 3. As DNA, the CDR3 is TGTGCCAGCAGCTTACTGGGACAGGTCACAGATACGCAGTATTTT. It translates to CASSLLGQVTDTQYF.

The chain links TRBV7-9 to TRBJ1-2; D unclear. The CDR3 is 12 residues long. Looked up from germline, CDR1 is SEHNR and CDR2 is FQNEAQ (reference sequence). V was clipped by 1 base and J by 5 bases, with 5 bases between them. CDR3 loop: CASSLDPYGYTF. For the CDR3, the DNA is TGTGCCAGCAGCTTAGATCCGTATGGCTACACCTTC.

V is TRBV4-3 and J is TRBJ2-5; 10 bases map to TRBD1. This CDR3 contains 16 residues. V lost 0 bases, J lost 4 bases, and 5 bases stayed unmatched. Germline CDR1 LGHNA, CDR2 YSLEER. CDR3 loop: CASSQDLTGGGETQYF. CDR3 nucleotides: TGCGCCAGCAGCCAAGATCTGACAGGGGGCGGAGAGACCCAGTACTTC.

The chain links TRBV7-3 to TRBJ2-2; 9 nucleotides agree with TRBD1. The germline gives CDR1 SGHTA, CDR2 FQGTGA. The length of the CDR3 is 15 residues. The ends lost 5 bases at V and 6 bases at J; junction bases unmatched: 7. The CDR3 here is CASSRRDRDPGELFF. CDR3 nucleotide sequence: TGTGCCAGCAGCCGACGGGACAGGGACCCCGGGGAGCTGTTTTTT.

This clone turned up a few times. The chain carries TRBV5-6 and TRBJ1-2; tentatively, D is TRBD1 (5 bases). The germline gives CDR1 SGHDT, CDR2 YYEEEE. V gave up 4 bases and J gave up 2 bases, with 12 bases separating them. The CDR3 covers 14 residues. In nucleotides, the CDR3 is TGTGCCAGCAGCGGGGGGGTCAGGAACTATGGCTACACCTTC. This translates into CASSGGVRNYGYTF.

This CDR3 is CASKPSQGALAKNIQYF. The CDR3 DNA sequence: TGTGCCAGTAAGCCGTCACAGGGGGCCTTAGCCAAAAACATTCAGTACTTC. V and J are TRBV19 and TRBJ2-4; TRBD1 matches at 9 bases. The CDR3 loop spans 17 amino acids. Losses at the gene ends were 7 bases for V and 0 bases for J; bases not matched to a gene: 10. The germline CDR1 and CDR2 sequences are LNHDA and SQIVND (reference sequence).

J is TRBJ2-5 and V is TRBV19; 11 bases match TRBD2. The ends lost 7 bases at V and 5 bases at J; junction bases unmatched: 9. There are 15 residues in the CDR3. Per germline, CDR1 LNHDA and CDR2 SQIVND (reference sequence). The CDR3 loop reads CASKDSGGARETQYF. DNA of the CDR3: TGTGCCAGTAAAGATAGCGGGGGGGCACGTGAGACCCAGTACTTC.

This chain uses TRBV28 with TRBJ2-5; maybe TRBD1 (6 bases). There are 13 residues in the CDR3. The V gene lost 6 bases and the J gene lost 4 bases, with 12 bases spanning the gap. CDR1 and CDR2 from the germline V gene are MDHEN and SYDVKM. The CDR3 DNA reads as TGTGCCAGCAGAGCAACAGGGTTAGAGACCCAGTACTTC. Translating gives CASRATGLETQYF. Full variable domain (remainder filled in from reference TRBV28 and TRBJ2-5): DVKVTQSSRYLVKRTGEKVFLECVQDMDHENMFWYRQDPGLGLRLIYFSYDVKMKEKGDIPEGYSVSREKKERFSLILESASTNQTSMYLCASRATGLETQYFGPGTRLLVL.

The chain links TRBV7-2 to TRBJ2-3; 8 bases align to TRBD2. J was trimmed by 4 bases and V by 4 bases; bases with no gene match: 10. Germline loops: CDR1 SGHTA, CDR2 FQGNSA. This CDR3 is built from 16 residues. The CDR3 sequence is CASSSRPGGGSDTQYF. For the CDR3, the DNA is TGTGCCAGCAGCTCCCGACCGGGGGGGGGATCAGATACGCAGTATTTT.

Points on this clone: Mismatch with germline at one junction end may stem from a read error. V and J are TRBV7-9 and TRBJ2-7; TRBD2 aligns across 14 bases. CDR3 size: 15 residues. Germline CDR1 and CDR2: SEHNR and FQNEAQ (reference sequence). CDR3 protein: CVSSPRTSGGYEQYF. The CDR3 coding sequence is TGTGTCAGCAGCCCCCGGACTAGCGGGGGGTACGAGCAGTACTTC. The variable domain in full, completed from reference TRBV7-9 and TRBJ2-7, reads DTGVSQNPRHKITKRGQNVTFRCDPISEHNRLYWYRQTLGQGPEFLTYFQNEAQLEKSRLLSDRFSAERPKGSFSTLEIQRTEQGDSAMYLCVSSPRTSGGYEQYFGPGTRLTVT.

The chain employs TRBV18 and TRBJ2-1; D perhaps matches TRBD1 (6 bases). Germline lookup yields CDR1 KGHSH and CDR2 LQKENI. This CDR3 has 15 amino acids. The V gene lost 2 bases and the J gene lost 1 base, with 9 bases spanning the gap. CDR3 residues: CASSPIRGSYNEQFF. In nucleotides, the CDR3 is TGTGCCAGCTCACCAATCAGGGGATCCTACAATGAGCAGTTCTTC.

On this clone itself: Other DNA sequences in the sample encode the same CDR3. This chain links TRBV5-1 with TRBJ2-1; D is perhaps TRBD2 (5 bases). Germline V gene sequence: CDR1 SGHRS, CDR2 YFSETQ. The CDR3 has 13 residues. The V end was cut by 2 bases, the J end by 7 bases, with 10 bases between. Here the CDR3 DNA reads TGCGCCAGCAGCTTAATTCCGGGGAATGAGCAGTTCTTC. As protein: CASSLIPGNEQFF.

V is TRBV11-1 and J is TRBJ2-5, with TRBD2 matching 11 bases. There are 18 residues in the CDR3. Trimming at V came to 5 bases and at J to 5 bases, leaving 16 bases not matched to a gene. Germline values: CDR1 SGHAT, CDR2 FQDESV (reference sequence). The CDR3 region is CASSPLVTSGTLGETQYF. CDR3 coding DNA: TGTGCCAGCAGCCCGCTTGTGACTAGCGGGACCCTGGGGGAGACCCAGTACTTC.

V and J are TRBV19 and TRBJ1-5; 11 bases fit TRBD1. The CDR3 has 17 residues. V was pared by 4 bases and J by 2 bases, with 7 bases of the junction left unmatched. CDR1 is LNHDA, CDR2 SQIVND, per germline (reference sequence). The CDR3 sequence: CASSNRDRGDGNQPQHF. The CDR3 DNA reads TGTGCCAGTAGTAACCGGGACAGGGGGGACGGCAATCAGCCCCAGCATTTT.

This chain connects TRBV11-3 to TRBJ2-7; 10 nucleotides line up with TRBD1. Germline V lookup: CDR1 SGHNT, CDR2 YENEEA. Trimming cost V 3 bases and J 4 bases; bases outside gene matches: 6. CDR3 length: 15 residues. The CDR3 nucleotides read TGTGCCAGCAGCTTTGGGACAGGGGCGGGTTACGAGCAGTACTTC. It is translated as CASSFGTGAGYEQYF.

The V call is TRBV18, the J call TRBJ2-3, with D possibly being TRBD2 (6 bases). This CDR3 has 16 amino acids. V shed 2 bases and J shed 3 bases, with 15 bases lying between them. Germline CDR1 and CDR2: KGHSH and LQKENI. The CDR3 nucleotides are TGTGCCAGCTCACCAAGCAGGGACTTCGGTACAGATACGCAGTATTTT. The encoded protein is CASSPSRDFGTDTQYF.

The V and J genes are TRBV7-2 and TRBJ2-1; D perhaps matches TRBD2 (7 bases). The length of the CDR3 is 16 residues. The V gene's germline CDR1 is SGHTA and CDR2 FQGNSA. Trimming took off 5 bases at V and 8 bases at J, with 22 bases between the two ends. CDR3 sequence (DNA): TGTGCCAGCAGCCCGCGGAGAGGGGGAGGGCGCGATGAGCAGTTCTTC. As protein: CASSPRRGGGRDEQFF.

V gene TRBV29-1 combines with J gene TRBJ2-1; tentative D call: TRBD2 (6 bases). The V end was cut by 6 bases, the J end by 6 bases, with 18 bases between. The CDR3 spans 14 residues. Per germline, CDR1 SQVTM and CDR2 ANQGSEA. The CDR3 reads CSVVMGGLVNEQFF. The CDR3 bases are TGCAGCGTGGTTATGGGGGGTCTGGTCAATGAGCAGTTCTTC.

This clone was counted once. The DNA of the CDR3 is TGTGCCAGCAGCTTTGGACAGGTCTACGAGCAGTACTTC. Translated: CASSFGQVYEQYF. The chain combines TRBV7-2 with TRBJ2-7, with 7 nucleotides matching TRBD1. The CDR3 runs 13 residues. V dropped 3 bases and J dropped 3; count of bases not matched to a gene: 2. CDR1 is SGHTA and CDR2 is FQGNSA in the germline V gene.

This clone has just a few counts. The chain carries TRBV7-2 and TRBJ2-5, with TRBD1 identical over 10 bases. The length of the CDR3 is 16 residues. CDR1 and CDR2 from the germline V gene are SGHTA and FQGNSA. J was trimmed by 3 bases and V by 4 bases; bases with no gene match: 8. The CDR3, as DNA: TGTGCCAGCAGCTCGAACGCCGGGACAGGGGAAGAGACCCAGTACTTC. Amino acids: CASSSNAGTGEETQYF.

This sequence joins TRBV30 and TRBJ1-3; D is possibly TRBD1 (6 bases). The CDR3 spans 15 residues. V lost 3 bases, J lost 0 bases, and 12 bases lay in between. From germline, CDR1 is GTSNPN and CDR2 SVGIG (reference sequence). The CDR3 here is CAWRTRGASGNTIYF. CDR3 DNA: TGTGCCTGGAGGACCCGGGGGGCCTCTGGAAACACCATATATTTT.

This chain connects TRBV19 to TRBJ2-2, with 10 bases matching TRBD1. Germline CDR1 is LNHDA and CDR2 is SQIVND (reference sequence). The CDR3 has 15 amino acids. Trimming cost V 6 bases and J 3 bases; bases outside gene matches: 4. CDR3 DNA sequence: TGTGCCAGTAGCGACAGGGGGCTTGACACCGGGGAGCTGTTTTTT. Its protein is CASSDRGLDTGELFF. Full variable domain (remainder filled in from reference TRBV19 and TRBJ2-2): DGGITQSPKYLFRKEGQNVTLSCEQNLNHDAMYWYRQDPGQGLRLIYYSQIVNDFQKGDIAEGYSVSREKKESFPLTVTSAQKNPTAFYLCASSDRGLDTGELFFGEGSRLTVL.

This sequence joins TRBV28 and TRBJ2-5; 9 positions match TRBD1. The germline gives CDR1 MDHEN, CDR2 SYDVKM. V lost 5 bases, J lost 5 bases, and 6 bases stayed unmatched. This CDR3 has 14 residues. CDR3 amino acids: CASSGGDRVETQYF. CDR3 DNA sequence: TGTGCCAGCAGTGGTGGGGACAGGGTGGAGACCCAGTACTTC. The full variable domain, rest sourced from reference TRBV28 and TRBJ2-5, is DVKVTQSSRYLVKRTGEKVFLECVQDMDHENMFWYRQDPGLGLRLIYFSYDVKMKEKGDIPEGYSVSREKKERFSLILESASTNQTSMYLCASSGGDRVETQYFGPGTRLLVL.